The present entry profiles one T cell receptor beta chain with its context. The data derive from a study of T cells after yellow fever vaccination. V lost 3 bases, J lost 0 bases, and 8 bases stayed unmatched. CDR3 length: 16 residues. Germline assignment: CDR1 LGHNA and CDR2 YSLEER. MiXCR was run by TCRdb on the 5' RACE reads, yielding one entry per CDR3 protein. The sample has under 500,000 distinct CDR3 sequences; about 19% are singletons. The material was PBMCs, obtained before the yellow fever booster vaccination. The receptor's source is a man younger than 35 who received the YFV17D yellow fever vaccine. V gene TRBV4-3 combines with J gene TRBJ2-7; 7 bases align to TRBD1. The CDR3 spells CASSHVGGPSSYEQYF. CDR3 in DNA: TGCGCCAGCAGCCATGTAGGGGGCCCTAGCTCCTACGAGCAGTACTTC.